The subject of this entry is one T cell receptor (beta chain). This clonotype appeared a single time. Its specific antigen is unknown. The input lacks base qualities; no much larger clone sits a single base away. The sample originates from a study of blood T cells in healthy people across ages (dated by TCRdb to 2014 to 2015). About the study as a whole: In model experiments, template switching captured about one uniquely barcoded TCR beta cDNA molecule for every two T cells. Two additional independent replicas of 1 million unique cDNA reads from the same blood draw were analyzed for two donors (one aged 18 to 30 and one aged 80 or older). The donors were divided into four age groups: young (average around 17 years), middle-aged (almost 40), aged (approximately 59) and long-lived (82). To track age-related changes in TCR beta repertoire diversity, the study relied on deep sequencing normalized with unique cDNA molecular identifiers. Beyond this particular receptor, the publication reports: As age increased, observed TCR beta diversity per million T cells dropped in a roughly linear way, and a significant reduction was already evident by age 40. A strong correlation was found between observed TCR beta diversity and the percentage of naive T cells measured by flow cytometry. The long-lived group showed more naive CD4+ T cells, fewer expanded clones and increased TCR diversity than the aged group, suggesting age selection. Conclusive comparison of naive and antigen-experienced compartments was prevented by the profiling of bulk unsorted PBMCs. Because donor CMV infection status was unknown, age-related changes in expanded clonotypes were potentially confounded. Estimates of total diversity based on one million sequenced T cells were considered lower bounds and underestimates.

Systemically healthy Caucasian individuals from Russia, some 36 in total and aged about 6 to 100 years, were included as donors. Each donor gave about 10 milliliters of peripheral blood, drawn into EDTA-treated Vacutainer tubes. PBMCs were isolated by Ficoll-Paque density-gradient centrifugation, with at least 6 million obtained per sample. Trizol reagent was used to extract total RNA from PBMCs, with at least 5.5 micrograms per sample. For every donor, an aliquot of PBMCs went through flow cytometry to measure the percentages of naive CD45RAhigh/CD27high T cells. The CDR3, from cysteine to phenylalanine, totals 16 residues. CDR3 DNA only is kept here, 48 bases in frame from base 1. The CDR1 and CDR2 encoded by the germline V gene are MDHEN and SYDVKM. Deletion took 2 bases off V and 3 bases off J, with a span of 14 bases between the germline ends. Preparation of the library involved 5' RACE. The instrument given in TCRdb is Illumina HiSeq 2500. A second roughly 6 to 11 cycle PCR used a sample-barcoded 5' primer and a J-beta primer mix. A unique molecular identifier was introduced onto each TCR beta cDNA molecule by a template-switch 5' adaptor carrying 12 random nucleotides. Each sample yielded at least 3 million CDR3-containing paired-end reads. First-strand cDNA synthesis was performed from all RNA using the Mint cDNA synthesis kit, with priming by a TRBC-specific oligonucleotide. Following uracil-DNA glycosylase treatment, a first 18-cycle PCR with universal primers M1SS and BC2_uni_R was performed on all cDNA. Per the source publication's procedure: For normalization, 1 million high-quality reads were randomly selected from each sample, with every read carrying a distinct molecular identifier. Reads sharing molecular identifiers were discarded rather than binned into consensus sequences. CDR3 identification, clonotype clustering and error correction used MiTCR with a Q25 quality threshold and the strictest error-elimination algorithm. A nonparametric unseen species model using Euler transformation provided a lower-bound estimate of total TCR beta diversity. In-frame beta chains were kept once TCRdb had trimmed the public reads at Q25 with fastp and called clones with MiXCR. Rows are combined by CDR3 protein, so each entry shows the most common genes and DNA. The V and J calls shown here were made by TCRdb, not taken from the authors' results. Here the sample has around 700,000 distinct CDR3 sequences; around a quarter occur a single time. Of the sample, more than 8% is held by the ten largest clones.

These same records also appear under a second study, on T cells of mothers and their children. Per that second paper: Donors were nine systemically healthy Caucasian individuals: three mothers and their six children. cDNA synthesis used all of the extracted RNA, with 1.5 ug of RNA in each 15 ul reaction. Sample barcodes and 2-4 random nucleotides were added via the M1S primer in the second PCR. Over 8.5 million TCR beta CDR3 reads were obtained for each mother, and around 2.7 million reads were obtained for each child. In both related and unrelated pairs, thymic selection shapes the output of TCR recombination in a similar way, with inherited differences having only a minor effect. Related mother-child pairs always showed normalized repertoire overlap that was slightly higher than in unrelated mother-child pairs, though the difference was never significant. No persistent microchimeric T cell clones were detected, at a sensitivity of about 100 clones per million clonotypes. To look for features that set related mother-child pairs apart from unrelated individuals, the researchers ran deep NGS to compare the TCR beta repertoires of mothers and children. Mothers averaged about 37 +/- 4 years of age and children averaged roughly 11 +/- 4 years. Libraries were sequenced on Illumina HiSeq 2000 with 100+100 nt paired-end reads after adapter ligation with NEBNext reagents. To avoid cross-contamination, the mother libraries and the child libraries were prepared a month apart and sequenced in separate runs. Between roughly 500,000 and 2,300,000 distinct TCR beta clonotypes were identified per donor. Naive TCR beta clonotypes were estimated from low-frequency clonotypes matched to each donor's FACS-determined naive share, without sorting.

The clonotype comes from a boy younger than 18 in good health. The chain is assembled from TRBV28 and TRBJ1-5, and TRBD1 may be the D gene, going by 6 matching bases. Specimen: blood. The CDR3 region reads CASSLRGQVVNQPQHF. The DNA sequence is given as TGTGCCAGCAGTTTACGGGGGCAAGTGGTCAATCAGCCCCAGCATTTT. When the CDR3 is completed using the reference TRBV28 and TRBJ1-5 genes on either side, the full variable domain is DVKVTQSSRYLVKRTGEKVFLECVQDMDHENMFWYRQDPGLGLRLIYFSYDVKMKEKGDIPEGYSVSREKKERFSLILESASTNQTSMYLCASSLRGQVVNQPQHFGDGTRLSIL.